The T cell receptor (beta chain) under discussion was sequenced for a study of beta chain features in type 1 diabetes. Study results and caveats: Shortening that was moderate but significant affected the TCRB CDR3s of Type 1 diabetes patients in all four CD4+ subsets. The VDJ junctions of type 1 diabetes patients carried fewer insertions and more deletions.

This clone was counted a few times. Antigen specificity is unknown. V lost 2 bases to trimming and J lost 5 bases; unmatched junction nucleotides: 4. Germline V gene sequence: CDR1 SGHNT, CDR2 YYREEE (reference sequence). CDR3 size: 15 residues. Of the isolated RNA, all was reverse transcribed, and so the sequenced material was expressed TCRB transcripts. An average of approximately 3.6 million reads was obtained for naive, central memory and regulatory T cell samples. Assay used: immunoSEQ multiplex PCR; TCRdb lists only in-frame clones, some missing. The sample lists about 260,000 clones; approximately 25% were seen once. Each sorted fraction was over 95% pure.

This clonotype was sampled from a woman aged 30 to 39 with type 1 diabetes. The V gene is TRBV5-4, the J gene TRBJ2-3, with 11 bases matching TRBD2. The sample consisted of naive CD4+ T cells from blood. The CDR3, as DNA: TGTGCCAGCAGCTTTAGCGGGAGGGCCGGAGATACGCAGTATTTT. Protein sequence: CASSFSGRAGDTQYF. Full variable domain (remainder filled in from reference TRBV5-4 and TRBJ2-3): ETGVTQSPTHLIKTRGQQVTLRCSSQSGHNTVSWYQQALGQGPQFIFQYYREEENGRGNFPPRFSGLQFPNYSSELNVNALELDDSALYLCASSFSGRAGDTQYFGPGTRLTVL.